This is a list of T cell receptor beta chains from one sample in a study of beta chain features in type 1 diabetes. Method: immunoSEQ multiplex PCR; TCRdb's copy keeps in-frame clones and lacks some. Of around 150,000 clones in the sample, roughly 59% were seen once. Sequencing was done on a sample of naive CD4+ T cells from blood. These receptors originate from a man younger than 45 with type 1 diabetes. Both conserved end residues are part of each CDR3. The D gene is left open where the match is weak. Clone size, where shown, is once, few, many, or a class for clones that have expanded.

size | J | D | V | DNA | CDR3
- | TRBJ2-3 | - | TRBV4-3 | TGCGCCAGCAGCCAAGTCTTCGCCCGGGGTACAGATACGCAGTATTTT | CASSQVFARGTDTQYF
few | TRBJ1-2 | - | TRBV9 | TGTGCCAGCAGCGTAGAAGAAAACTATGGCTACACCTTC | CASSVEENYGYTF
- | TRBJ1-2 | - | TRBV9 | TGTGCCAGCAGCGTTTACGGGGGGAACTATGGCTACACCTTC | CASSVYGGNYGYTF
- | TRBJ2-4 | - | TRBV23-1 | TGCGCCAGCAGGTTTAACATTCAGTACTTC | CASRFNIQYF
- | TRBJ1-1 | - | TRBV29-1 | TGCAGCGTTGCCGTCAAAGGGACCACTGAAGCTTTCTTT | CSVAVKGTTEAFF
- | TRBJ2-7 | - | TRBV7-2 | TGTGCCAGCAGCTTCTCCCCCCTCGGCACCTACGAGCAGTACTTC | CASSFSPLGTYEQYF
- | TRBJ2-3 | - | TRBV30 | TGTGCCTGGAGTCCAGGTACAGATACGCAGTATTTT | CAWSPGTDTQYF
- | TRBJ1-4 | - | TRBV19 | TGTGCCAGTAGTATCGAAGATGAAAAACTGTTTTTT | CASSIEDEKLFF
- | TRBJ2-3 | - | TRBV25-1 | TGTGCCTCCTTGCAGGGCCCCACAGATACGCAGTATTTT | CASLQGPTDTQYF
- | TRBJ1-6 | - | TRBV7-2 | TGTGCCAGCAGCACCCTTTGGGGGGAGTATAATTCACCCCTCCACTTT | CASSTLWGEYNSPLHF
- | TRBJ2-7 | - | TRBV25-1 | TGTGCCAGCCTGAGGAGCTCCTACGAGCAGTACTTC | CASLRSSYEQYF
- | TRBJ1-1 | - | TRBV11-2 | TGTGCCAGCAGCTTAACAGATCTGAACACTGAAGCTTTCTTT | CASSLTDLNTEAFF
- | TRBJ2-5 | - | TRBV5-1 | TGCGCCAGCAGCCTAAAACAGGAATCAGAGACCCAGTACTTC | CASSLKQESETQYF
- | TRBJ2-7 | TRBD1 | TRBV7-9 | TGTGCCAGCAGCTTAGCACAGGGGTTGGACGAGCAGTACTTC | CASSLAQGLDEQYF
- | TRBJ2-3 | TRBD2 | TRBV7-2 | TGTGCCAGCAGCTTACCTAGCGGTCAGGATACGCAGTATTTT | CASSLPSGQDTQYF
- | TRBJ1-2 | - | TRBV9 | TGTGCCAGCAGCGTAGTAGACGTCGGACAGAGCTATGGCTACACCTTC | CASSVVDVGQSYGYTF
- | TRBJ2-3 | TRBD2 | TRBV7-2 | TGTGCCAGCAGCCGCAGCGGGGGGCGGGCAGATACGCAGTATTTT | CASSRSGGRADTQYF
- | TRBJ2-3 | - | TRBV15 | TGTGCCACCAGCACCTCCCTGGTCGGGGTGGGCACAGATACGCAGTATTTT | CATSTSLVGVGTDTQYF
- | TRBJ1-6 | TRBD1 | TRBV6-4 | TGTGCCAGCAGCGCCTCCGGGACAGGAATTTCACCCCTCCACTTT | CASSASGTGISPLHF
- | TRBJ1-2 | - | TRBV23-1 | TGCGCCAGCCGAACCGATGGCTACACCTTC | CASRTDGYTF
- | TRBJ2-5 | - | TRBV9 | TGTGCCAGCAGCGTAACTGGTATGGAGACCCAGTACTTC | CASSVTGMETQYF
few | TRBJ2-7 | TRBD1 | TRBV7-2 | TGTGCCAGCAGCCTTCGACCGGGACAGTCCTACGAGCAGTACTTC | CASSLRPGQSYEQYF
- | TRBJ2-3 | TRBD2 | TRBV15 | TGTGCCACCAGCAGAGATCTGGTAGCGGGGGAGATAGGGGCGCAGTATTTT | CATSRDLVAGEIGAQYF
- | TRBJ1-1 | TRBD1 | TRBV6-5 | TGTGCCAGCAGGCGGACAGGGATGAACACTGAAGCTTTCTTT | CASRRTGMNTEAFF
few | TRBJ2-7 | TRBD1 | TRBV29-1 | TGCAGCGTTGCAGGGGGCCACGAGCAGTACTTC | CSVAGGHEQYF
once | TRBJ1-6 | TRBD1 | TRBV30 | TGTGCCTGGAGTGTGGGGACAGAGAATTCACCCCTCCACTTT | CAWSVGTENSPLHF
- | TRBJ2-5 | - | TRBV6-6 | TGTGCCAGCAAGGGATTGGAGACCCAGTACTTC | CASKGLETQYF
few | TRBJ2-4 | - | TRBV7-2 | TGTGCCAGCAGCTTAGCACGGGGGGCAGACATTCAGTACTTC | CASSLARGADIQYF
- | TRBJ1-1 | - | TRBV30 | TGTGCCTGGAGTAGGGCAGGCGGCATTGAAGCTTTCTTT | CAWSRAGGIEAFF
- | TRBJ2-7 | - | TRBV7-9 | TGTGCCAGCAGCTCGACCTACGAGCAGTACTTC | CASSSTYEQYF
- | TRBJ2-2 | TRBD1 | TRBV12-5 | TGTGCTAGTGGTTCCGGACAGGGTTGGACCGGGGAGCTGTTTTTT | CASGSGQGWTGELFF
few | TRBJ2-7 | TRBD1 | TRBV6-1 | TGTGCCAGCAGTGATCGGGCAGGGGGCAGGTACGAGCAGTACTTC | CASSDRAGGRYEQYF
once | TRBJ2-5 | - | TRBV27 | TGTGCCAGCGGGGCGGCCCAGGGGCAAGAGACCCAGTACTTC | CASGAAQGQETQYF
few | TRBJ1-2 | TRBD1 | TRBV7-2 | TGTGCCAGCAGCGCCCGGACAGGGGTAGACTATGGCTACACCTTC | CASSARTGVDYGYTF
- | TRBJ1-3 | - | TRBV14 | TGTGCCAGCAGCGTTGGAAACACCATATATTTT | CASSVGNTIYF
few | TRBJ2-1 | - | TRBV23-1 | TGCGCCAGCCCCCAGGGGTTCCATGAGCAGTTCTTC | CASPQGFHEQFF